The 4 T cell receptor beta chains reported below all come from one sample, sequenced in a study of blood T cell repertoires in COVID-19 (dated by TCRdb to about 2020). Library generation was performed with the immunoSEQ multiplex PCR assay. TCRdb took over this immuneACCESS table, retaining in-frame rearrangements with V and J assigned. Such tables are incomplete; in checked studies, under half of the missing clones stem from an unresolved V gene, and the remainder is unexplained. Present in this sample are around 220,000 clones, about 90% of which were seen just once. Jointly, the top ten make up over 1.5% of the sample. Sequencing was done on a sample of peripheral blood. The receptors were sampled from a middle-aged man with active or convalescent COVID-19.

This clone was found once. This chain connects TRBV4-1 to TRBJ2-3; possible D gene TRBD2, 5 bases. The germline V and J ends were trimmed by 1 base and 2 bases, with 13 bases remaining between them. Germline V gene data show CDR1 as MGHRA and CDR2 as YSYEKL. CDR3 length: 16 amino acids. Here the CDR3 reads CASSQGRALVTDTQYF. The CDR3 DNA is TGCGCCAGCAGCCAAGGGCGGGCGCTAGTCACAGATACGCAGTATTTT.

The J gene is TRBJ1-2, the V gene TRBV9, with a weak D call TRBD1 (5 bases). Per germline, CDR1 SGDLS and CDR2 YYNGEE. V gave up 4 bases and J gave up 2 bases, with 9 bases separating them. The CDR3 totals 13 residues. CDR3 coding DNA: TGTGCCAGCAGCCCCCGGGGGAACTATGGCTACACCTTC. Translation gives CASSPRGNYGYTF.

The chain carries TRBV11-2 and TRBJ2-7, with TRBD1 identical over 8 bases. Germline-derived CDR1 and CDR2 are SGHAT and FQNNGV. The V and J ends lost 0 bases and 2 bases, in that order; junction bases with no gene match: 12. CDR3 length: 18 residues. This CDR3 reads CASSLEVQGAMAPYEQYF. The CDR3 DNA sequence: TGTGCCAGCAGCTTAGAGGTTCAGGGGGCAATGGCTCCCTACGAGCAGTACTTC.

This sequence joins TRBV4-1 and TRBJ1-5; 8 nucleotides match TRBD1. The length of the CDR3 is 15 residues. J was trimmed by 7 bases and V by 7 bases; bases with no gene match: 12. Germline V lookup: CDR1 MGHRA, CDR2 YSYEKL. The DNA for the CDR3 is TGCGCCAGCACCGACGGACAGGGTGCGCAGCAGCCCCAGCATTTT. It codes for CASTDGQGAQQPQHF.